This TCR beta chain was identified in a study of T cell changes during pregnancy in multiple sclerosis. This CDR3 has 17 residues. Trimming took off 0 bases at V and 7 bases at J, with 19 bases between the two ends. From germline, CDR1 is GTSNPN and CDR2 SVGIG (reference sequence). Method: immunoSEQ multiplex PCR; TCRdb's copy keeps in-frame clones and lacks some. The sample contains more than 40,000 clones, roughly 94% of which appear only once. The TCR sequence derives from a female donor with multiple sclerosis, enrolled in a pregnancy study. The material sequenced was CD4+ T cells from peripheral blood mononuclear cells, taken in the second trimester of pregnancy. The chain has TRBV30 and TRBJ1-6; a possible D gene is TRBD1 (5 bases). The CDR3 DNA reads as TGTGCCTGGAGTGTAAGGGTTCTCAGTAGGGGCAATTCACCCCTCCACTTT. It translates to CAWSVRVLSRGNSPLHF.